Listed below are T cell receptor beta chains from one sample, sequenced in a study of CD8 T cells in ankylosing spondylitis. TCRdb re-analysed the 5' RACE reads in MiXCR, keeping a single row per CDR3 protein. Of about 220,000 distinct CDR3 sequences detected, about 7.3% appear once; the ten largest clones hold 13% to 15%. Sequenced material: blood, either unsorted or a sorted T cell fraction (not recorded which). Receptor source: a male donor with ankylosing spondylitis. CDR3s include the opening cysteine and the closing phenylalanine or tryptophan. The D gene is left open where the match is weak. Clone size is given for some rows only: seen once, a few or many times, or a class if the clone is expanded.

V gene: TRBV7-8
J gene: TRBJ1-1
D gene: NA
clone size: NA
CDR3 DNA: TGTGCCAGCAGCTTAGAACGATCCAGGACGAACACTGAAGCTTTCTTT
CDR3 protein: CASSLERSRTNTEAFF

V gene: TRBV7-9
J gene: TRBJ2-3
D gene: NA
clone size: many
CDR3 DNA: TGTGCCAGCAGCTCACTTTTTACGGGGTTCACAGATACGCAGTATTTT
CDR3 protein: CASSSLFTGFTDTQYF

V gene: TRBV7-4
J gene: TRBJ1-6
D gene: TRBD1
clone size: many
CDR3 DNA: TGTGCCAGCAGCCAACTACGGGACAGAGATAATTCACCCCTCCACTTT
CDR3 protein: CASSQLRDRDNSPLHF

V gene: TRBV18
J gene: TRBJ1-1
D gene: TRBD1
clone size: NA
CDR3 DNA: TGTGCCAGCTCACCAGGGACAGGGTTTACTGAAGCTTTCTTT
CDR3 protein: CASSPGTGFTEAFF

V gene: TRBV2
J gene: TRBJ1-5
D gene: TRBD1
clone size: many
CDR3 DNA: TGTGCCAGCAGTGAAGATCCGGGACAGGAGCTATTTCAGCCCCAGCATTTT
CDR3 protein: CASSEDPGQELFQPQHF

V gene: TRBV7-3
J gene: TRBJ2-3
D gene: TRBD2
clone size: many
CDR3 DNA: TGTGCCAGCAGCCTGGGACTAGCGGGGGAACCTAGCACAGATACGCAGTATTTT
CDR3 protein: CASSLGLAGEPSTDTQYF

V gene: TRBV7-2
J gene: TRBJ1-1
D gene: TRBD1
clone size: many
CDR3 DNA: TGTGCCAGCAGCTTAGGACAGGGGAAAACTGAAGCTTTCTTT
CDR3 protein: CASSLGQGKTEAFF

V gene: TRBV20-1
J gene: TRBJ2-1
D gene: NA
clone size: few
CDR3 DNA: TGCAGTGCTAGAGATCGAGGACTCCCAAGGGGTGAGCAGTTCTTC
CDR3 protein: CSARDRGLPRGEQFF

V gene: TRBV4-3
J gene: TRBJ1-5
D gene: NA
clone size: few
CDR3 DNA: TGCGCCAGCAGCCAAGGGACAGCGAGCAATCAGCCCCAGCATTTT
CDR3 protein: CASSQGTASNQPQHF

V gene: TRBV14
J gene: TRBJ1-3
D gene: NA
clone size: NA
CDR3 DNA: TGTGCCAGCAGCCAAGATCGGGGACTCATGGCTGGAAACACCATATATTTT
CDR3 protein: CASSQDRGLMAGNTIYF

V gene: TRBV6-2/TRBV6-3
J gene: TRBJ2-3
D gene: NA
clone size: few
CDR3 DNA: TGTGCCAGCAGTCGCCGGGGGAACACAGATACGCAGTATTTT
CDR3 protein: CASSRRGNTDTQYF

V gene: TRBV5-1
J gene: TRBJ1-2
D gene: NA
clone size: few
CDR3 DNA: TGCGCCAGCAGCTTGGCCGAAGGAGGGGATTCTGACTATGGCTACACCTTC
CDR3 protein: CASSLAEGGDSDYGYTF

V gene: TRBV7-2
J gene: TRBJ2-7
D gene: NA
clone size: few
CDR3 DNA: TGTGCCAGCAGCTTAGTTACCCAGGGGAGGCCCTACGAGCAGTACTTC
CDR3 protein: CASSLVTQGRPYEQYF

V gene: TRBV27
J gene: TRBJ2-5
D gene: NA
clone size: many
CDR3 DNA: TGTGCCAGCAGTTTAGAGGGTAGGGCCGCGGAGACCCAGTACTTC
CDR3 protein: CASSLEGRAAETQYF

V gene: TRBV5-6
J gene: TRBJ2-1
D gene: TRBD2
clone size: NA
CDR3 DNA: TGTGCCAGCAGCTTCCTACGGACTAGCGGGGGACGCCTAAATGAGCAGTTCTTC
CDR3 protein: CASSFLRTSGGRLNEQFF

V gene: TRBV7-9
J gene: TRBJ2-3
D gene: NA
clone size: many
CDR3 DNA: TGTGCCAGCAGCCCCCCGGTGGGCAGCACAGATACGCAGTATTTT
CDR3 protein: CASSPPVGSTDTQYF

V gene: TRBV20-1
J gene: TRBJ1-2
D gene: NA
clone size: many
CDR3 DNA: TGCAGTGCTCCTTGGGATTCCTATGGCTACACCTTC
CDR3 protein: CSAPWDSYGYTF

V gene: TRBV29-1
J gene: TRBJ2-7
D gene: TRBD1
clone size: many
CDR3 DNA: TGCAGCGTTGTCACAGGGGGTTTTTCCTACGAGCAGTACTTC
CDR3 protein: CSVVTGGFSYEQYF

V gene: TRBV6-2/TRBV6-3
J gene: TRBJ1-2
D gene: NA
clone size: many
CDR3 DNA: TGTGCCAGCAGTTACGAAACAGGGCATGGCTACACCTTC
CDR3 protein: CASSYETGHGYTF

V gene: TRBV20-1
J gene: TRBJ2-7
D gene: NA
clone size: many
CDR3 DNA: TGCAGTGCCCCTTCCGGAGAACTCTACGAGCAGTACTTC
CDR3 protein: CSAPSGELYEQYF

V gene: TRBV11-1
J gene: TRBJ2-1
D gene: TRBD1
clone size: NA
CDR3 DNA: TGTGCCAGCAGCCCCATACTCGGACAGGGATCCTACAATGAGCAGTTCTTC
CDR3 protein: CASSPILGQGSYNEQFF

V gene: TRBV12-3/TRBV12-4
J gene: TRBJ1-1
D gene: NA
clone size: many
CDR3 DNA: TGTGCCAGCAGTTTTGGAGGGCTCACTGAAGCTTTCTTT
CDR3 protein: CASSFGGLTEAFF

V gene: TRBV9
J gene: TRBJ2-5
D gene: NA
clone size: many
CDR3 DNA: TGTGCCAGCGGCGTAGGTGGTGGGGCTTTAGAGACCCAGTACTTC
CDR3 protein: CASGVGGGALETQYF

V gene: TRBV20-1
J gene: TRBJ2-7
D gene: NA
clone size: many
CDR3 DNA: TGCAGTGCTAGAGACGTGCAGGGAGTCCGACCCTACGAGCAGTACTTC
CDR3 protein: CSARDVQGVRPYEQYF

V gene: TRBV7-2
J gene: TRBJ2-3
D gene: TRBD2
clone size: few
CDR3 DNA: TGTGCCAGCAGCTTATCCCTAGCGGGAAGAGATACGCAGTATTTT
CDR3 protein: CASSLSLAGRDTQYF

V gene: TRBV28
J gene: TRBJ1-2
D gene: NA
clone size: many
CDR3 DNA: TGTGCCAGCAGTTTATCCAACGGCTATGGCTACACCTTC
CDR3 protein: CASSLSNGYGYTF